A single sample is the source of the 20 T cell receptor beta chains below, sequenced in a study of cytotoxic CD8 clonotypes in ibrutinib-treated CLL. Profiling relied on immunoSEQ multiplex PCR, and the TCRdb table lists in-frame clones only, not all of them. The table includes about 200,000 clones, over 65% detected once. The input for sequencing was PBMCs, taken after 12 months of ibrutinib treatment. Receptor source: a human donor with chronic lymphocytic leukemia.

The rearrangement links TRBV6-5 to TRBJ1-1, with TRBD1 as a possible D gene (5 bases). The ends were cut back, 6 bases at V and 1 base at J, with 15 bases in the middle. Germline V gene sequence: CDR1 MNHEY, CDR2 SVGAGI. CDR3 size: 15 residues. For the CDR3, the DNA is TGTGCCAGCAGCGACGGGGGGAAGGGGAACACTGAAGCTTTCTTT. This encodes CASSDGGKGNTEAFF.

The chain joins TRBV11-2 to TRBJ1-1; the match to TRBD1 covers 8 bases. This CDR3 has 14 residues. V was clipped by 4 bases and J by 4 bases; unmatched bases: 5. Per germline, CDR1 SGHAT and CDR2 FQNNGV. DNA for the CDR3: TGTGCCAGCAGCTCAGGGGGCTTGGGCACTGAAGCTTTCTTT. Translating it yields CASSSGGLGTEAFF.

This clone was counted once. This chain joins TRBV4-2 and TRBJ1-4; D possibly corresponds to TRBD1 (5 bases). This CDR3 is 15 amino acids long. The V and J ends lost 1 base and 4 bases respectively, with 10 bases between them. Germline V gene sequence: CDR1 LGHNA, CDR2 YNFKEQ. CDR3 coding DNA: TGTGCCAGCAGCCAAGGGTGGCAGGGTAATGAAAAACTGTTTTTT. It encodes CASSQGWQGNEKLFF.

The genes are TRBV6-5 and TRBJ1-2; D not certain. The CDR3 spans 13 residues. CDR1 is MNHEY and CDR2 is SVGAGI in the germline V gene. V was trimmed by 8 bases and J by 6 bases, leaving 16 bases between them. The CDR3 nucleotides read TGTGCCAGCGGCTCCATCGGGAGGAATGGCTACACCTTC. Amino acids: CASGSIGRNGYTF.

This rearrangement joins TRBV29-1 to TRBJ1-1; D remains ambiguous. The CDR3 loop spans 12 amino acids. Trimming took 1 base from V and 6 from J, leaving 9 bases between them. Looked up from germline, CDR1 is SQVTM and CDR2 is ANQGSEA. The CDR3 DNA follows: TGCAGCGTTGAAGCCGCAAGACCTGAAGCTTTCTTT. Translating gives CSVEAARPEAFF.

This clone was counted between two and nine times. V is TRBV2 and J is TRBJ1-1; D not resolved. Trimming cost V 4 bases and J 1 base, with 7 bases left between them. CDR1 and CDR2 from the germline V gene are SNHLY and FYNNEI. The CDR3 has 13 residues. This CDR3 reads CASSGQSNTEAFF. The CDR3 region has the DNA TGTGCCAGCAGTGGGCAGTCGAACACTGAAGCTTTCTTT.

About this clone: An end of the junction differs from the germline gene, which may be a read error. The chain employs TRBV5-1 and TRBJ2-3; 11 bases map to TRBD2. The V gene's germline CDR1 is SGHRS and CDR2 YFSETQ. The CDR3 is 16 residues long. The CDR3 sequence: CASRLGLAESTDTQYF. CDR3 nucleotide sequence: TGCGCCAGCAGATTGGGACTAGCGGAGAGCACAGATACGCAGTATTTT. The full variable domain, with the rest looked up from reference TRBV5-1 and TRBJ2-3, is KAGVTQTPRYLIKTRGQQVTLSCSPISGHRSVSWYQQTPGQGLQFLFEYFSETQRNKGNFPGRFSGRQFSNSRSEMNVSTLELGDSALYLCASRLGLAESTDTQYFGPGTRLTVL.

J is TRBJ1-1 and V is TRBV14; D is perhaps TRBD1 (5 bases). The V gene lost 0 bases and the J gene lost 0 bases, with 11 bases spanning the gap. From germline, CDR1 is SGHDN and CDR2 FVKESK. This CDR3 region has 16 residues. CDR3 DNA: TGTGCCAGCAGCCAAGAATGGGGGTGGGTGAACACTGAAGCTTTCTTT. Amino acid sequence: CASSQEWGWVNTEAFF.

The V call is TRBV30, the J call TRBJ2-6; D remains unclear. Germline CDR1 GTSNPN, CDR2 SVGIG (reference sequence). V was trimmed by 1 base and J by 0 bases, leaving 19 bases between them. This CDR3 region has 19 residues. The DNA of the CDR3 is TGTGCCTGGAGTGCACCCGAGACACGGATCTTCTCTGGGGCCAACGTCCTGACTTTC. Translating gives CAWSAPETRIFSGANVLTF.

A single count supports this clone. This chain links TRBV5-1 with TRBJ1-5; perhaps TRBD1 as D (5 bases). Trimming took off 0 bases at V and 6 bases at J, with 13 bases between the two ends. CDR3 length equals 15 residues. CDR1 SGHRS and CDR2 YFSETQ come from the germline V gene. The CDR3 DNA reads as TGCGCCAGCAGCTTGGATGCAGGGAGGGGTCAGCCCCAGCATTTT. Amino acids: CASSLDAGRGQPQHF. The full variable domain, with the rest looked up from reference TRBV5-1 and TRBJ1-5, is KAGVTQTPRYLIKTRGQQVTLSCSPISGHRSVSWYQQTPGQGLQFLFEYFSETQRNKGNFPGRFSGRQFSNSRSEMNVSTLELGDSALYLCASSLDAGRGQPQHFGDGTRLSIL.

The chain joins TRBV5-1 to TRBJ1-2; 8 nucleotides agree with TRBD1. J gave up 0 bases and V 5 bases, and 9 bases lay outside the gene matches. This CDR3 comprises 16 residues. CDR1 SGHRS and CDR2 YFSETQ come from the germline V gene. CDR3 sequence: CASSDKDRGTNYGYTF. CDR3 DNA sequence: TGCGCCAGCAGTGACAAAGACAGGGGAACTAACTATGGCTACACCTTC.

This clone was observed many times. This sequence joins TRBV5-1 and TRBJ1-4; D perhaps matches TRBD1 (5 bases). Trimming removed 4 bases at V and 7 bases at J, with 17 bases between. The CDR3 consists of 15 residues. The germline V gene encodes CDR1 SGHRS and CDR2 YFSETQ. The DNA of the CDR3 is TGCGCCAGCAGCGCCGGGACCTCGGTGGCTGAAAAACTGTTTTTT. Protein sequence: CASSAGTSVAEKLFF.

The chain uses TRBV5-1 and TRBJ2-3; 8 nucleotides line up with TRBD2. The CDR3 sequence is 14 residues long. Germline V gene data show CDR1 as SGHRS and CDR2 as YFSETQ. The trim removed 4 bases at V and 8 bases at J, leaving 9 bases unmatched. This chain's CDR3 is CASSTGLVSGTQYF. Here the CDR3 DNA reads TGCGCCAGCAGCACGGGACTAGTGTCCGGTACGCAGTATTTT.

The chain recombines TRBV7-6 with TRBJ1-1, with TRBD1 matching 9 bases. The length of the CDR3 is 14 residues. Germline V CDR1 and CDR2: SGHVS, FNYEAQ. Unmatched junction bases numbered 7, after V lost 8 bases and J lost 3 bases. As DNA, the CDR3 is TGTGCCAGCGCGCGAGGACAGGGGTACACTGAAGCTTTCTTT. Its protein product is CASARGQGYTEAFF.

This clone was seen only a few times. The chain carries TRBV15 and TRBJ2-1; TRBD2 matches at 13 bases. Germline V gene sequence: CDR1 LNHNV, CDR2 YYDKDF (reference sequence). CDR3 size: 16 residues. The V segment lost 4 bases and the J segment 10 bases; nucleotides outside the gene matches: 10. The CDR3 is CATSTGLAGVQGEQFF. DNA for the CDR3: TGTGCCACCAGCACCGGACTAGCGGGGGTCCAGGGGGAGCAGTTCTTC.

V and J are TRBV7-2 and TRBJ1-2; maybe TRBD1 (5 bases). Trimming pared 1 base from V and 9 bases from J, leaving 12 bases between. CDR3 length equals 13 residues. CDR1 SGHTA and CDR2 FQGNSA come from the germline V gene. As DNA, the CDR3 is TGTGCCAGCAGCTTAGAGGGGCGTTTTCGCTACACCTTC. Its translation is CASSLEGRFRYTF.

The rearrangement uses TRBV4-2 and TRBJ1-3, with D uncertain. The germline V and J ends were trimmed by 3 bases and 0 bases, with 12 bases remaining between them. CDR1 is LGHNA and CDR2 is YNFKEQ in the germline V gene. This CDR3 has 16 residues. The DNA of the CDR3 is TGTGCCAGCAGCCAGCTTACACTCACCTCTGGAAACACCATATATTTT. Its translation is CASSQLTLTSGNTIYF.

This clone was counted a single time. The rearrangement joins TRBV19 to TRBJ1-5; 7 bases agree with TRBD1. V dropped 6 bases and J dropped 1; count of bases not matched to a gene: 12. CDR3 length: 17 amino acids. The germline CDR1 and CDR2 sequences are LNHDA and SQIVND (reference sequence). For the CDR3, the DNA is TGTGCCAGTAGCTTTAGAGGGGACAGACGGAGCAATCAGCCCCAGCATTTT. Translating it yields CASSFRGDRRSNQPQHF.

The rearrangement links TRBV28 to TRBJ2-6, with 9 bases fitting TRBD2. CDR1 and CDR2 from the germline V gene are MDHEN and SYDVKM. The junction had 10 bases not matched to a gene; V was cut back by 7 bases and J by 0 bases. This CDR3 contains 18 residues. CDR3 residues: CASTRLAGPLSGANVLTF. The DNA of the CDR3 is TGTGCCAGCACAAGGCTAGCGGGGCCGCTCTCTGGGGCCAACGTCCTGACTTTC.

The chain carries TRBV15 and TRBJ1-5; no firm D call. The CDR3 is made up of 12 amino acids. Germline CDR1 reads LNHNV; CDR2 reads YYDKDF (reference sequence). V shed 3 bases and J shed 10 bases, with 10 bases lying between them. The CDR3 sequence: CATSRMDFPQHF. The CDR3 DNA is TGTGCCACCAGCAGGATGGATTTCCCCCAGCATTTT.